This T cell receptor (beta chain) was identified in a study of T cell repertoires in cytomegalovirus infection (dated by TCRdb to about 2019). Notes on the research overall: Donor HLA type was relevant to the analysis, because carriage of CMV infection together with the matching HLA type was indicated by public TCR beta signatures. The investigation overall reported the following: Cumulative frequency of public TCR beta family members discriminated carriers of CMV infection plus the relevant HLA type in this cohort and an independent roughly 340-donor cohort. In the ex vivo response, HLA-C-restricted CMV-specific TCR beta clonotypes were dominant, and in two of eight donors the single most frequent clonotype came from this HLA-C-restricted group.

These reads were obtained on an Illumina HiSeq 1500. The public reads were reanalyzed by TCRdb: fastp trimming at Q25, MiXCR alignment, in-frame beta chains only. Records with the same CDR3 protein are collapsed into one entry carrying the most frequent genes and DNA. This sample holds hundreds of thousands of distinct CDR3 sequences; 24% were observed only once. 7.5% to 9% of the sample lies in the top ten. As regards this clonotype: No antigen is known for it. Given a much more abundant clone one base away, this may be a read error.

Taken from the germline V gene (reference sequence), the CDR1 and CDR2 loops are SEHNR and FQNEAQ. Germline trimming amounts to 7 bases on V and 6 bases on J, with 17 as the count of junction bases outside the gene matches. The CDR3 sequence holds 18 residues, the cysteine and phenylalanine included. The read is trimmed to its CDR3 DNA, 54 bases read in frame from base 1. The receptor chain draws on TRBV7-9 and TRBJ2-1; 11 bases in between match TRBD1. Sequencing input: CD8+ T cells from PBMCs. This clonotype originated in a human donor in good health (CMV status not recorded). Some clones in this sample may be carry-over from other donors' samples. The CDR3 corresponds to CASIGQGAKRSGCNEQFF. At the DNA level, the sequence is TGTGCCAGCATCGGACAGGGGGCGAAACGTTCGGGCTGCAATGAGCAGTTCTTC.